The 5 T cell receptor beta chains below were found in one sample sequenced in a study of blood T cell repertoires in COVID-19. The table came from immunoSEQ multiplex PCR; TCRdb's copy has only in-frame clones and leaves some out. The table has around 250,000 clones, 88% seen once. Material: peripheral blood. The receptor source for this set is a human donor in a cohort sampled during active COVID-19.

The chain combines TRBV30 with TRBJ2-7; 7 nucleotides agree with TRBD1. Looked up from germline, CDR1 is GTSNPN and CDR2 is SVGIG (reference sequence). This CDR3 is 14 amino acids long. Trimming took 3 bases from V and 0 from J; bases not matched to a gene: 5. The CDR3 bases are TGTGCCTGGAGATTCGCAGGGGGCTCCTACGAGCAGTACTTC. The encoded protein is CAWRFAGGSYEQYF.

The rearrangement joins TRBV6-2 or TRBV6-3 to TRBJ2-7; 8 positions agree with TRBD2. The V gene end was trimmed by 4 bases and the J gene end by 3 bases; junction bases not matched to a gene: 14. CDR3 length: 17 residues. CDR1 and CDR2 from the germline V gene are MNHEY and SVGEGT. CDR3 DNA sequence: TGTGCCAGCAGTTCCCCGACTAGCGCCTTCAACTACTACGAGCAGTACTTC. Protein sequence: CASSSPTSAFNYYEQYF.

The V call is TRBV27, the J call TRBJ1-5, with D possibly being TRBD1 (5 bases). The CDR3 contains 15 residues. Trimming left V 3 bases short and J 7 bases short, with 16 bases between. Germline-derived CDR1 and CDR2 are MNHEY and SMNVEV (reference sequence). DNA of the CDR3: TGTGCCAGCAGTTTTGGGCCCCCCCAGGGCCAGCCCCAGCATTTT. Its protein is CASSFGPPQGQPQHF.

This chain joins TRBV7-2 and TRBJ1-2, with D possibly TRBD1 on 5 matching bases. V was pared by 1 base and J by 8 bases, with 14 bases between. Germline values: CDR1 SGHTA, CDR2 FQGNSA. There are 14 residues in the CDR3. The DNA for the CDR3 is TGTGCCAGCAGCTTAGGGGACGGGACTATAGGCTACACCTTC. Residues: CASSLGDGTIGYTF.

This clone was counted once. The chain couples TRBV5-1 to TRBJ1-1; TRBD1 might be the D (6 bases). The CDR3 loop spans 14 amino acids. Trimming pared 1 base from V and 1 base from J, leaving 8 bases between. CDR1 is SGHRS, CDR2 YFSETQ, per germline. The CDR3: CASSLLGQNTEAFF. The CDR3, as DNA: TGCGCCAGCAGCTTGCTGGGACAGAACACTGAAGCTTTCTTT.